This T cell receptor (beta chain) was captured by sequencing in a study of OX40 agonist ivuxolimab in advanced cancers. Germline CDR1 LNHDA, CDR2 SQIVND (reference sequence). CDR3 length equals 16 residues. Trimming removed 3 bases at V and 1 base at J, with 15 bases between. Clones were sequenced by immunoSEQ multiplex PCR, and TCRdb holds only the in-frame ones, with some missing. The sample includes roughly 69,000 clones, approximately 87% of them seen just once. The starting material was CD4+ or CD8+ T cells sorted from blood, obtained in a trial of the OX40 agonist ivuxolimab. This clonotype originated in an adult with an advanced solid tumor such as melanoma, head and neck, liver or kidney cancer. The chain recombines TRBV19 with TRBJ1-1; D gene uncertain. The CDR3 is CASSMSGSGPNTEAFF. CDR3 DNA sequence: TGTGCCAGTAGTATGAGTGGCTCAGGACCGAACACTGAAGCTTTCTTT.